These T cell receptor beta chains were read from a single sample in a study of vaccination effects on CD4 cells after COVID-19. Assay: immunoSEQ multiplex PCR; the TCRdb copy retains only in-frame clones and omits some. Of fewer than 10,000 clones listed, around 76% are singletons. Their target antigens are unknown. This sample comprised CD4+ T cells from PBMCs cultured without peptide, obtained after COVID-19 vaccination. These receptors were obtained from a human donor who received a COVID-19 vaccine. CDR3s include the opening cysteine and the closing phenylalanine or tryptophan. The D gene is left open where the match is weak. Clone sizes are given selectively: once, few, many, or a class where the clone is expanded.

>-|TRBJ1-4|TRBV18|-
TGTGCCAGCTCACTGCTAGGGGCTGACGAAAAACTGTTTTTT
CASSLLGADEKLFF
>TRBD1|TRBJ1-1|TRBV3-1/TRBV3-2|-
TGTGCCAGCAGCCAAAGGACAGGGAACACTGAAGCTTTCTTT
CASSQRTGNTEAFF
>-|TRBJ1-1|TRBV6-5|-
TGTGCCAGCAGGCTACAACCGAGGGACACTGAAGCTTTCTTT
CASRLQPRDTEAFF
>-|TRBJ1-1|TRBV28|-
TGTGCCAGCAGTCGATCCAGGAGTACCGTTGGAGCTTTCTTT
CASSRSRSTVGAFF
>TRBD1|TRBJ2-5|TRBV29-1|-
TGCAGCGTTGGGCCAAGGGCGAAGGACAGGGGGCGGATAGAGACCCAGTACTTC
CSVGPRAKDRGRIETQYF
>-|TRBJ2-7|TRBV5-1|-
TGCGCCAGCAGCCTAACGGACGGCCCTTTCTACGAGCAGTACTTC
CASSLTDGPFYEQYF
>-|TRBJ1-3|TRBV19|-
TGTGCCAGTAGACGGGACCGCGCCTCTGGAAACACCATATATTTT
CASRRDRASGNTIYF
>-|TRBJ1-5|TRBV19|-
TGTGCCAGTCGTTGGGGCGGCCAAACAACTCCCCAGCCCCAGCATTTT
CASRWGGQTTPQPQHF
>-|TRBJ1-2|TRBV12-3/TRBV12-4|few
TGTGCCAGCAGTTTATGGGACTGGGGCTACACCTTC
CASSLWDWGYTF
>TRBD2|TRBJ2-7|TRBV27|-
TGTGCCAGCAGTCTAGCGGGGGTCTACGAGCAGTACTTC
CASSLAGVYEQYF
>-|TRBJ2-2|TRBV3-1/TRBV3-2|-
TGTGCCAGCAGCCAGGTCCCGGTGGGCACCGGGGAGCTGTTTTTT
CASSQVPVGTGELFF
>-|TRBJ1-1|TRBV12-5|few
TGTGCTAGTGGTTTGGGGGTAATGAACACTGAAGCTTTCTTT
CASGLGVMNTEAFF